These 23 T cell receptor beta chains were all obtained from the same sample, sequenced in a study of cytomegalovirus exposure and HLA in healthy donors. With 60 Vbeta and 13 Jbeta primers, the PCR was carried out. Produced via immunoSEQ multiplex PCR; TCRdb's table is partial and in-frame only. The table includes around 150,000 clones, approximately 85% detected once. The material sequenced was PBMCs. The receptors stem from a man between 18 and 29 years old in good health and CMV-seropositive.

V gene TRBV6-5 combines with J gene TRBJ2-5; weak D call: TRBD2 (5 bases). Trimming stripped 6 bases from V and 2 bases from J, with 10 bases between. CDR1 is MNHEY, CDR2 SVGAGI, per germline. This CDR3 region has 13 residues. The CDR3 bases are TGTGCCAGCAGCGTGGACTGGCAAGAGACCCAGTACTTC. Translated: CASSVDWQETQYF.

This clone was recorded once. The chain uses TRBV19 and TRBJ1-2, with D perhaps matching TRBD1 (5 bases). The CDR3 consists of 13 residues. Trimming removed 6 bases at V and 3 bases at J, with 11 bases between. Per germline, CDR1 LNHDA and CDR2 SQIVND (reference sequence). This chain's CDR3 is CASSPRGYYGYTF. The CDR3 DNA is TGTGCCAGTAGCCCCCGGGGGTACTATGGCTACACCTTC. The whole variable domain, remainder taken from reference TRBV19 and TRBJ1-2, is DGGITQSPKYLFRKEGQNVTLSCEQNLNHDAMYWYRQDPGQGLRLIYYSQIVNDFQKGDIAEGYSVSREKKESFPLTVTSAQKNPTAFYLCASSPRGYYGYTFGSGTRLTVV.

The chain recombines TRBV7-9 with TRBJ2-5; possibly TRBD1 for D (7 bases). Germline V lookup: CDR1 SEHNR, CDR2 FQNEAQ (reference sequence). Trimming shortened V by 11 bases and J by 5 bases, and 9 bases separated the two germline ends. This CDR3 contains 10 residues. CDR3 nucleotide sequence: TGTGCCTCAGGGGGGGAGACCCAGTACTTC. It is translated as CASGGETQYF.

The chain joins TRBV5-4 to TRBJ2-1; TRBD2 is a possible D gene (5 bases). Trimming left V 2 bases short and J 8 bases short, with 8 bases between. This CDR3 region has 12 residues. In germline, CDR1 is SGHNT, CDR2 YYREEE (reference sequence). CDR3 residues: CASSLARDEQFF. CDR3 coding DNA: TGTGCCAGCAGCTTAGCGAGGGATGAGCAGTTCTTC.

Only one count was recorded for this clone. This chain connects TRBV14 to TRBJ2-7, with a tentative D call TRBD2 (5 bases). Germline CDR1 is SGHDN and CDR2 is FVKESK. The CDR3 loop spans 15 amino acids. V lost 4 bases and J lost 4, with 17 bases in between. The CDR3 DNA reads as TGTGCCAGCAGCCGCGACTTTCGGCGGGCTTACGAGCAGTACTTC. Its translation is CASSRDFRRAYEQYF.

The chain is built from TRBV7-9 and TRBJ1-2; 7 bases agree with TRBD1. V was clipped by 5 bases and J by 0 bases; unmatched bases: 9. Germline V gene sequence: CDR1 SEHNR, CDR2 FQNEAQ (reference sequence). The CDR3 loop spans 16 amino acids. The CDR3 nucleotides are TGTGCCAGCAGCCTAGGAGGTGGACAGGCTAACTATGGCTACACCTTC. Translated, it gives CASSLGGGQANYGYTF.

A single count supports this clone. This chain uses TRBV7-9 with TRBJ1-1, with D possibly matching TRBD1 (6 bases). Trimming left V 3 bases short and J 3 bases short, with 20 bases between. CDR3 length: 17 residues. The germline gives CDR1 SEHNR, CDR2 FQNEAQ (reference sequence). CDR3 residues: CASSFRGSSPEDTEAFF. The DNA of the CDR3 is TGTGCCAGCAGCTTCAGGGGCAGTTCCCCGGAGGACACTGAAGCTTTCTTT.

This chain links TRBV5-1 with TRBJ1-1; 7 bases fit TRBD1. Losses at the gene ends were 4 bases for V and 3 bases for J; bases not matched to a gene: 21. This CDR3 has 19 amino acids. Germline V gene sequence: CDR1 SGHRS, CDR2 YFSETQ. CDR3 in amino acids: CASSPVRLKRGQIDTEAFF. The CDR3 DNA follows: TGCGCCAGCAGCCCCGTACGGCTGAAAAGGGGGCAGATAGACACTGAAGCTTTCTTT.

The genes are TRBV7-9 and TRBJ2-1; 7 positions agree with TRBD2. The CDR3 covers 16 residues. The germline V gene has CDR1 SEHNR and CDR2 FQNEAQ (reference sequence). Trimming cost V 5 bases and J 2 bases; bases outside gene matches: 9. CDR3 bases: TGTGCCAGCAGCCCCCAGGGAGGGGAGGCCTACAATGAGCAGTTCTTC. It yields the protein CASSPQGGEAYNEQFF.

The chain couples TRBV9 to TRBJ2-5, with 11 bases that match TRBD2. This CDR3 region has 17 residues. The germline CDR1 and CDR2 sequences are SGDLS and YYNGEE. Trimming took 0 bases from V and 2 from J; bases not matched to a gene: 6. CDR3 residues: CASSVGGGTSGQETQYF. The DNA of the CDR3 is TGTGCCAGCAGCGTAGGGGGCGGGACTAGCGGTCAAGAGACCCAGTACTTC.

This chain uses TRBV5-6 with TRBJ2-5, with TRBD1 identical over 10 bases. Germline lookup yields CDR1 SGHDT and CDR2 YYEEEE. The V gene end was trimmed by 2 bases and the J gene end by 2 bases; junction bases not matched to a gene: 3. This CDR3 contains 15 residues. The CDR3 coding sequence is TGTGCCAGCAGCTTTGGGGACAGGGGTCAAGAGACCCAGTACTTC. Its translation is CASSFGDRGQETQYF. Complete variable domain (other parts from reference TRBV5-6 and TRBJ2-5): DAGVTQSPTHLIKTRGQQVTLRCSPKSGHDTVSWYQQALGQGPQFIFQYYEEEERQRGNFPDRFSGHQFPNYSSELNVNALLLGDSALYLCASSFGDRGQETQYFGPGTRLLVL.

The V gene is TRBV27, the J gene TRBJ1-5; 10 bases align to TRBD1. The germline gives CDR1 MNHEY, CDR2 SMNVEV (reference sequence). The CDR3 spans 15 residues. Unmatched junction bases numbered 5, after V lost 5 bases and J lost 4 bases. In nucleotides, the CDR3 is TGTGCCAGCAGTAGACAGGGGGCCGGGAATCAGCCCCAGCATTTT. Translated, it gives CASSRQGAGNQPQHF.

The chain joins TRBV4-2 to TRBJ2-1; the match to TRBD2 covers 8 bases. CDR1 is LGHNA and CDR2 is YNFKEQ in the germline V gene. The ends lost 1 base at V and 4 bases at J; junction bases unmatched: 6. The CDR3 runs 16 residues. CDR3 residues: CASSQGVAGTYNEQFF. The CDR3 nucleotides are TGTGCCAGCAGCCAAGGGGTAGCGGGGACTTACAATGAGCAGTTCTTC.

The chain uses TRBV7-2 and TRBJ1-2, with a possible D match to TRBD1 (5 bases). CDR3 length equals 14 residues. From germline, CDR1 is SGHTA and CDR2 FQGNSA. Trimming removed 5 bases at V and 5 bases at J, with 15 bases between. CDR3 sequence: CASSHPGLPYGYTF. CDR3 coding DNA: TGTGCCAGCAGCCACCCGGGACTCCCGTATGGCTACACCTTC. Variable domain in full (rest from reference TRBV7-2 and TRBJ1-2): GAGVSQSPSNKVTEKGKDVELRCDPISGHTALYWYRQSLGQGLEFLIYFQGNSAPDKSGLPSDRFSAERTGGSVSTLTIQRTQQEDSAVYLCASSHPGLPYGYTFGSGTRLTVV.

The rearrangement uses TRBV4-2 and TRBJ2-5; 9 bases map to TRBD1. The end of the DNA fits TRBJ2-7 better, so the J call may be wrong. Germline V gene data show CDR1 as LGHNA and CDR2 as YNFKEQ. This CDR3 contains 15 residues. The CDR3 reads CASSQATGGTYEQYF. CDR3 sequence (DNA): TGTGCCAGCAGCCAAGCGACAGGGGGGACCTACGAGCAGTACTTC.

This chain joins TRBV27 and TRBJ2-7; D is ambiguous. CDR3 length: 13 residues. CDR1 and CDR2 (germline): MNHEY, SMNVEV (reference sequence). V was trimmed by 5 bases and J by 1 base, leaving 9 bases between them. The CDR3 loop reads CASSADTSYEQYF. The CDR3, as DNA: TGTGCCAGCAGTGCCGACACATCCTACGAGCAGTACTTC.

The gene calls are TRBV21-1 and TRBJ2-2; the D call of TRBD2 is as the table states it, not checked on the DNA. TRBV21-1 constitutes a pseudogene. This CDR3 region has 18 residues. The DNA for the CDR3 is TGTGCCAGCAGCCCCAGGGCGGGATTTAGTGGGCCTACCGGGGAGCTGTTTTTT. It translates to CASSPRAGFSGPTGELFF.

This chain connects TRBV7-8 to TRBJ2-3, with D possibly TRBD1 on 7 matching bases. This CDR3 spans 18 amino acids. Germline V gene data show CDR1 as SGHVS and CDR2 as FQNEAQ. V was pared by 8 bases and J by 2 bases, with 26 bases between. Here the CDR3 reads CASAHGRRRGRLTDTQYF. In DNA, the CDR3 is TGTGCCAGCGCCCACGGTCGGAGGAGGGGGCGCCTCACAGATACGCAGTATTTT.

The rearrangement uses TRBV6-1 and TRBJ1-5; D gene uncertain. This CDR3 spans 13 amino acids. V shed 7 bases and J shed 5 bases, with 12 bases lying between them. Germline V gene lookup returns CDR1 MNHNS and CDR2 SASEGT. The CDR3 protein is CASKGGNDQPQHF. CDR3 coding DNA: TGTGCCAGCAAGGGAGGGAACGATCAGCCCCAGCATTTT.

The chain combines TRBV4-3 with TRBJ1-1; D may be TRBD1 (5 bases). The CDR3 is made up of 15 amino acids. Trimming stripped 4 bases from V and 2 bases from J, with 14 bases between. The germline V gene encodes CDR1 LGHNA and CDR2 YSLEER. CDR3 sequence reads: CASSLNIQGNTEAFF. The CDR3 DNA follows: TGCGCCAGCAGCCTCAATATTCAGGGTAACACTGAAGCTTTCTTT.

The rearrangement uses TRBV7-6 and TRBJ2-1; TRBD1 agrees at 8 bases. J gave up 8 bases and V 2 bases, and 5 bases lay outside the gene matches. This CDR3 has 14 residues. The germline V gene has CDR1 SGHVS and CDR2 FNYEAQ. CDR3 loop: CASSLSRGRDEQFF. The CDR3 DNA reads as TGTGCCAGCAGCTTAAGCAGGGGGCGGGATGAGCAGTTCTTC.

On this clone itself: Distinct nucleotide sequences in the sample also encode this CDR3. The V and J genes are TRBV5-1 and TRBJ2-5, with 9 bases fitting TRBD2. Per the germline V gene, CDR1 is SGHRS and CDR2 is YFSETQ. Unmatched junction bases numbered 2, after V lost 0 bases and J lost 2 bases. The CDR3 runs 15 residues. As DNA, the CDR3 is TGCGCCAGCAGCTTGGCGCTAGCGGGACAAGAGACCCAGTACTTC. It yields the protein CASSLALAGQETQYF.

The chain employs TRBV6-5 and TRBJ2-7, with 9 bases identical to TRBD1. CDR3 length equals 14 residues. Germline V gene data show CDR1 as MNHEY and CDR2 as SVGAGI. V dropped 5 bases and J dropped 2; count of bases not matched to a gene: 4. CDR3 loop: CASSRRDRAYEQYF. CDR3 sequence (DNA): TGTGCCAGCAGTCGCCGGGACAGGGCCTACGAGCAGTACTTC.